This TCR beta chain was sequenced during a study of blood T cell repertoires in COVID-19. The wider study: Samples taken during acute and convalescent COVID-19 were collected in the United States, Italy and Spain. The analysed material was cDNA or gDNA that came from T cells, B-cell-depleted T cells, or PBMCs.

The ends were cut back, 5 bases at V and 7 bases at J, with 17 bases in the middle. The V gene's germline CDR1 is SGHTA and CDR2 FQGTGA. This CDR3 is built from 14 residues. Original data processing: Scientists estimated how many nucleated cells there were by amplifying reference gene primers. The assay was immunoSEQ multiplex PCR, and TCRdb's table has in-frame clones only and misses some. The V and J calls and the clone size are those of that table, but D and trimming were determined from the DNA. The table has approximately 230,000 clones, 70% to 90% seen once. The sequenced sample consisted of peripheral blood. J is TRBJ2-5 and V is TRBV7-3, with D perhaps matching TRBD2 (5 bases). The origin of this receptor is a man aged 18-30 years with active or convalescent COVID-19. The CDR3 loop is CASSTSNSGGTQYF. CDR3 nucleotide sequence: TGTGCCAGCAGCACTAGTAATTCCGGAGGGACCCAGTACTTC.